What follows is one T cell receptor beta chain and its context. Amplification of TCR beta CDR3 from genomic DNA used two-round multiplex PCR. Each TRBV and TRBJ gene had its own primer in the first PCR round. TCRdb itself ran the multiplex PCR reads through MiXCR, one entry per CDR3 protein. The data hold fewer than 20,000 distinct CDR3 sequences, with about 15% observed a single time. Germline trimming cut 6 bases from V and 3 bases from J; bases unmatched to any gene: 11. Germline V CDR1 and CDR2: SGDLS, YYNGEE. This CDR3 has 15 residues. The data originate from a study of prognosis after radiotherapy for stage I lung cancer. Study context: Radiotherapy was SBRT in 3 to 5 fractions with a biologically effective dose of at least 100 Gy.

This sequence originates from a donor over 45 with non-small cell lung cancer. The chain couples TRBV9 to TRBJ2-5; 7 bases align to TRBD1. This material consisted of PBMCs, taken before or after stereotactic body radiation therapy (not recorded which). CDR3 nucleotide sequence: TGTGCCAGCAACAGGGGCACAATGGGGAAAGAGACCCAGTACTTC. The encoded protein is CASNRGTMGKETQYF.